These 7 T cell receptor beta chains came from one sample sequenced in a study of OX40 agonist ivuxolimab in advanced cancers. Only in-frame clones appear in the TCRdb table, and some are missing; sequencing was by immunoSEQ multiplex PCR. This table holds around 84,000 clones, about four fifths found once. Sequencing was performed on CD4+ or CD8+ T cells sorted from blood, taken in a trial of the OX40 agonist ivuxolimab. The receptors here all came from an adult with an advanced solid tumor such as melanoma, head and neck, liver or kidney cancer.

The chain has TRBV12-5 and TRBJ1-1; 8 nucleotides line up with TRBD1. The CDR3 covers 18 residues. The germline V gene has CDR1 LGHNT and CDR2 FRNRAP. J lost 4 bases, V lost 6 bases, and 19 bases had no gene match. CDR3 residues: CASGPPGGRGRVGTEAFF. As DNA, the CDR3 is TGTGCTAGTGGCCCCCCCGGGGGCAGGGGGCGAGTGGGCACTGAAGCTTTCTTT.

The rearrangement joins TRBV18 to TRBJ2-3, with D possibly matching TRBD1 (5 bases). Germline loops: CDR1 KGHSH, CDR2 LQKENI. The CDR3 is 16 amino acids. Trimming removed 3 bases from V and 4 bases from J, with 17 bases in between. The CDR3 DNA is TGTGCCAGCTCACCTCTTCGACAGCCCACTGCAGATACGCAGTATTTT. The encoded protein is CASSPLRQPTADTQYF.

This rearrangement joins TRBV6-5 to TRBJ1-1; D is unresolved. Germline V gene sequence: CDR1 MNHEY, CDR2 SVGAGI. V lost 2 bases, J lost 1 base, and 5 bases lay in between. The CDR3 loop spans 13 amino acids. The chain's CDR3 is CASSYGPNTEAFF. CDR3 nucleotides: TGTGCCAGCAGTTACGGGCCGAACACTGAAGCTTTCTTT.

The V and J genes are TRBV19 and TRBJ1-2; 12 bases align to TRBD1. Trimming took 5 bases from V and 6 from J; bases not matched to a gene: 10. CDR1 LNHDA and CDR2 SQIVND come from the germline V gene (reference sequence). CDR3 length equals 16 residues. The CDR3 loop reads CASSAPGTGGNHGYTF. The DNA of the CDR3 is TGTGCCAGTAGTGCCCCCGGGACAGGGGGCAATCATGGCTACACCTTC.

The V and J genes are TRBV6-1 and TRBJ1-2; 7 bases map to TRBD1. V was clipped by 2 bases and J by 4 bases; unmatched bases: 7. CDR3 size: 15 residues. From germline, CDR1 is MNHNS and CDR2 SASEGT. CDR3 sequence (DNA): TGTGCCAGCAGTGAACTAACAGGGGAGAGCTATGGCTACACCTTC. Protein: CASSELTGESYGYTF.

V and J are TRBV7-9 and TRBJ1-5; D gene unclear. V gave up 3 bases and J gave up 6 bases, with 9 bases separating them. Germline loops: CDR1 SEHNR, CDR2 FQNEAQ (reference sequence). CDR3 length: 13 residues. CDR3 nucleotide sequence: TGTGCCAGCAGCTTTGGGGAGGGTCAGCCCCAGCATTTT. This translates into CASSFGEGQPQHF.

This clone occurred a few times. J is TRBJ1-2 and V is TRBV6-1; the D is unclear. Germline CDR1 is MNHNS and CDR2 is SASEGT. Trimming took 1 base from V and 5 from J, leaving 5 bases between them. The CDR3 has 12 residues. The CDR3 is CASSEGRYGYTF. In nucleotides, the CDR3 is TGTGCCAGCAGTGAAGGCAGGTATGGCTACACCTTC.